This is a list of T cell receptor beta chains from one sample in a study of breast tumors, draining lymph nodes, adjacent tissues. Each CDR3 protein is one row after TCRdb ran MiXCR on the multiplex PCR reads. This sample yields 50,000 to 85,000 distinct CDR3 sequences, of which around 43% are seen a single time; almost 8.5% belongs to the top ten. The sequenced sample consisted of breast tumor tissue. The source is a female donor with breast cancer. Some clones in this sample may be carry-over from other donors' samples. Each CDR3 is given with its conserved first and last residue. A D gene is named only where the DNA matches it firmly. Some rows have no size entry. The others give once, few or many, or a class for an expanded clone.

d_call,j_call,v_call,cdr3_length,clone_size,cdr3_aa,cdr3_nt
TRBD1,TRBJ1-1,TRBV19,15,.,CASSLLTGGAAEAFF,TGTGCCAGTAGTCTCCTGACAGGGGGCGCGGCTGAAGCTTTCTTT
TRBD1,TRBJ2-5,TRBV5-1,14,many,CASSVDRGEETQYF,TGCGCCAGCAGCGTCGACAGGGGTGAGGAGACCCAGTACTTC
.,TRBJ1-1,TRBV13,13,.,CASSQVTNTEAFF,TGTGCCAGCAGCCAAGTGACGAACACTGAAGCTTTCTTT
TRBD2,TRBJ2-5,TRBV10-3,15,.,CATQRDQPPQETQYF,TGTGCCACACAGCGGGACCAACCTCCTCAAGAGACCCAGTACTTC
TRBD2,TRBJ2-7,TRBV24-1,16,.,CATSARAGGRVFEQYF,TGTGCCACCAGTGCTAGAGCGGGAGGCAGGGTCTTCGAGCAGTACTTC
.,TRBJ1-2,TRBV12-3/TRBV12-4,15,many,CASKSFGGAGYGYTF,TGTGCCAGCAAAAGTTTCGGGGGGGCGGGCTATGGCTACACCTTC
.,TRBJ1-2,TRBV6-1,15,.,CASSQRGSPTSGYTF,TGTGCCAGCAGTCAACGGGGCAGCCCCACATCTGGCTACACCTTC
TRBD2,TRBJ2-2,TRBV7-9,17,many,CASSPGTSGRDTGELFF,TGTGCCAGCAGCCCCGGGACTAGCGGGCGAGACACCGGGGAGCTGTTTTTT
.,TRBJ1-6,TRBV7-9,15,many,CASSLQQGYNSPLHF,TGTGCCAGCAGCTTACAACAGGGCTATAATTCACCCCTCCACTTT
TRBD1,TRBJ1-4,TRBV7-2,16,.,CASSTLAGQPNEKLFF,TGTGCCAGCAGCACACTAGCGGGACAGCCTAATGAAAAACTGTTTTTT
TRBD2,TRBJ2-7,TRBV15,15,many,CATSSPAGFLYEQYF,TGTGCCACCAGCAGTCCAGCGGGATTCTTGTACGAGCAGTACTTC
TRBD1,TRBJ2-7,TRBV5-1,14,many,CASSLGQGGNEQYF,TGCGCCAGCAGCTTAGGACAGGGAGGCAACGAGCAGTACTTC
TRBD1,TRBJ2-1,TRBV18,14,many,CATLGTEINNEQFF,TGTGCCACCCTCGGGACAGAGATAAACAATGAGCAGTTCTTC
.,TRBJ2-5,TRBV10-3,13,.,CAISEGWEETQYF,TGTGCCATCAGTGAGGGGTGGGAAGAGACCCAGTACTTC
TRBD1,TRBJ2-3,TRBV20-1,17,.,CSARGTGAGVSADTQYF,TGCAGTGCTAGAGGGACAGGGGCCGGGGTGAGCGCAGATACGCAGTATTTT
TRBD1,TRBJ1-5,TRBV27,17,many,CASSSDPTGTRNQPQHF,TGTGCCAGCAGTTCTGACCCGACAGGGACTCGCAATCAGCCCCAGCATTTT
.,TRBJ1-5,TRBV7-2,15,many,CASSRTGNSNQPQHF,TGTGCCAGCAGCCGAACAGGAAATAGCAATCAGCCCCAGCATTTT
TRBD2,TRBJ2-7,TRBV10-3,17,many,CAISESSGGPSFYEQYF,TGTGCCATCAGTGAGTCAAGCGGGGGGCCATCATTTTACGAGCAGTACTTC
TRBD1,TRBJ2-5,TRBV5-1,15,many,CASTSTGTGSETQYF,TGCGCCAGCACTTCGACCGGGACAGGGAGCGAGACCCAGTACTTC
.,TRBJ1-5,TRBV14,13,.,CASSQAGTLPQHF,TGTGCCAGCAGCCAAGCGGGAACTCTACCCCAGCATTTT
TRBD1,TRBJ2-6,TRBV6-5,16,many,CASSGQARSGANVLTF,TGTGCCAGCAGTGGACAGGCACGCTCTGGGGCCAACGTCCTGACTTTC
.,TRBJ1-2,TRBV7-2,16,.,CASSLVAGEADHGYTF,TGTGCCAGCAGCTTAGTAGCGGGAGAGGCAGATCATGGCTACACCTTC
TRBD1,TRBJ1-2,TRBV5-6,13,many,CASSLRTGRGYTF,TGTGCCAGCAGCTTGAGGACAGGGCGGGGCTACACCTTC
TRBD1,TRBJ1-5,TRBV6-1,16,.,CASSKGQGYSNQPQHF,TGTGCCAGCAGTAAAGGACAGGGTTATAGCAATCAGCCCCAGCATTTT
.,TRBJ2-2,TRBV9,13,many,CASLAANTGELFF,TGTGCCAGCCTAGCCGCGAACACCGGGGAGCTGTTTTTT
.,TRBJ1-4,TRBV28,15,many,CASSPSGTTNEKLFF,TGTGCCAGCAGCCCATCCGGGACAACAAATGAAAAACTGTTTTTT
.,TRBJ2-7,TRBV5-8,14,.,CASIRGETSYEQYF,TGTGCCAGCATCAGGGGCGAAACCTCCTACGAGCAGTACTTC
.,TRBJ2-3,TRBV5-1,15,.,CASSRGRENTDTQYF,TGCGCCAGCAGCCGAGGCAGGGAGAACACAGATACGCAGTATTTT
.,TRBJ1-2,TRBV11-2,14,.,CASSVGRRTYGYTF,TGTGCCAGCAGCGTAGGACGGCGGACCTATGGCTACACCTTC
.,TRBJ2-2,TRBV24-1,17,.,CATSDFGGSIDTGELFF,TGTGCCACCAGTGATTTTGGGGGATCTATTGACACCGGGGAGCTGTTTTTT
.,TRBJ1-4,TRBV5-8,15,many,CASSYPGIGVEKLFF,TGTGCCAGCAGCTACCCGGGCATCGGTGTCGAAAAACTGTTTTTT
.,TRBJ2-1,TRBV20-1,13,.,CSANDPTDNEQFF,TGCAGTGCCAATGACCCGACAGACAATGAGCAGTTCTTC
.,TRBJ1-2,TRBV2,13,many,CASKTTAIHGYTF,TGTGCCAGCAAAACCACAGCGATTCATGGCTACACCTTC
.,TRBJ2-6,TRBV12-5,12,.,CASGFGANVLTF,TGTGCTAGTGGTTTTGGGGCCAACGTCCTGACTTTC
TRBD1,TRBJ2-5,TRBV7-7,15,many,CASSRWDSTQETQYF,TGTGCTAGCAGCCGATGGGACAGCACCCAAGAGACCCAGTACTTC
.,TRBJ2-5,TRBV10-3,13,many,CAISERGQETQYF,TGTGCCATCAGTGAGCGAGGGCAAGAGACCCAGTACTTC
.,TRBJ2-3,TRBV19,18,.,CASSIRSSYEQYTDTQYF,TGTGCCAGTAGTATAAGGAGTTCCTACGAGCAGTACACAGATACGCAGTATTTT
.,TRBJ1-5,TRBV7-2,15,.,CASSSLAGVGQPQHF,TGTGCCAGCAGCTCCCTAGCGGGGGTTGGACAGCCCCAGCATTTT
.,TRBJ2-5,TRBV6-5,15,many,CASSHSSPRQETQYF,TGTGCCAGCAGTCACTCGAGCCCTAGGCAAGAGACCCAGTACTTC
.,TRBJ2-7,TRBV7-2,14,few,CASSLAGNSYEQYF,TGTGCCAGCAGCTTAGCGGGGAACTCCTACGAGCAGTACTTC
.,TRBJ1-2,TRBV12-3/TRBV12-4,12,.,CASSLFNYGYTF,TGTGCCAGCAGCCTCTTTAACTATGGCTACACCTTC
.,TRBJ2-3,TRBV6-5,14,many,CASRHGPPRRTQYF,TGTGCCAGCAGGCACGGTCCTCCCCGTCGCACGCAGTATTTT
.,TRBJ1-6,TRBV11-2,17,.,CASSQRVGGTKDSPLHF,TGTGCCAGCAGCCAGCGGGTGGGGGGGACCAAAGATTCACCCCTCCACTTT
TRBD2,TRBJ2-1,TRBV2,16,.,CASSQKGLAGLNERFF,TGTGCCAGCAGTCAAAAGGGACTAGCGGGATTAAATGAGCGGTTCTTC
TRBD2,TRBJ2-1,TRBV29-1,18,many,CSVAGLAGGLHSYNEQFF,TGCAGCGTGGCCGGACTAGCGGGAGGCCTCCACTCCTACAATGAGCAGTTCTTC
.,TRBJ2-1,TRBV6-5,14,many,CASNRGNSYNEQFF,TGTGCCAGCAATAGGGGGAACTCCTACAATGAGCAGTTCTTC
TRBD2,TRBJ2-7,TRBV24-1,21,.,CATWSGASGKNGRGVAYEQYF,TGTGCCACCTGGTCTGGGGCTAGCGGGAAGAACGGGAGAGGGGTGGCCTACGAGCAGTACTTC
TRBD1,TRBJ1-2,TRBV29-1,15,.,CSVEAGTAPRYGYTF,TGCAGCGTTGAAGCCGGGACAGCCCCTCGCTATGGCTACACCTTC
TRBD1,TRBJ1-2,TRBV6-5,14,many,CASSYRDRGHGYTF,TGTGCCAGCAGTTACCGGGACAGGGGGCATGGCTACACCTTC
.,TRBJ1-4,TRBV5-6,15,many,CASSLLETTNEKLFF,TGTGCCAGCAGCTTGTTGGAAACAACTAATGAAAAACTGTTTTTT
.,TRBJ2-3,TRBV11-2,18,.,CASRRPGGAPGRTDTQYF,TGTGCCAGCAGACGGCCCGGGGGCGCCCCGGGACGCACAGATACGCAGTATTTT
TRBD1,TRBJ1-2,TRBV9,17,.,CASSVGIGGQSSVGYTF,TGTGCCAGCAGCGTAGGTATAGGGGGACAGAGCAGTGTTGGCTACACCTTC
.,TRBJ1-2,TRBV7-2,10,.,CASSLGGGTF,TGTGCCAGCAGCTTAGGAGGGGGCACCTTC
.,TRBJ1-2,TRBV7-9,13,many,CASSLTIKDGYTF,TGTGCCAGCAGCTTAACCATCAAGGATGGCTACACCTTC
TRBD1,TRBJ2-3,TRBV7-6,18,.,CASSPGTGEWLAGDTQYF,TGTGCCAGCAGTCCCGGGACAGGGGAGTGGCTAGCCGGAGATACGCAGTATTTT
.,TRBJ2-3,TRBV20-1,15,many,CSASEGASPTDTQYF,TGCAGTGCTAGTGAAGGGGCCTCACCCACAGATACGCAGTATTTT